The clone carrying this T cell receptor (beta chain) was seen only a few times. Its antigen is unidentified. The data were taken from a study of T cells in Graves' hyperthyroidism and ophthalmopathy. Broader study findings: Prediction of ophthalmopathy progression came a median approximately 6.6 months pre-onset. The majority of expanded thyroid clonotypes above 0.001 also appeared in blood. Separating ophthalmopathy from stable hyperthyroidism was achieved by a 13 V-J model.

Patients were excluded because of uncontrolled infection, other autoimmune disease, pregnancy or lactation. Germline V lookup: CDR1 KGHDR, CDR2 SFDVKD. V was cut by 2 bases and J by 2 bases, with 13 bases left in between. The CDR3 has 16 residues. Amplified TCR beta CDR3 regions came from RNA transcripts. A set of HTBI primers served as the primers for a first-round RT-PCR of the TCR CDR3. One entry per CDR3 protein, called by TCRdb with MiXCR from the multiplex PCR reads. The repertoire includes under 300,000 distinct CDR3 sequences, over 20% of them detected once, and around 65% sits in the top ten.

The chain carries TRBV24-1 and TRBJ2-3, with D possibly being TRBD1 (6 bases). This TCR was recovered from a man aged 25 to 45 with Graves' ophthalmopathy. Sequenced sample: blood. The CDR3 loop is CATSDSGGQTTDTQYF. The CDR3 DNA sequence: TGTGCCACCAGTGATTCGGGCGGACAGACCACAGATACGCAGTATTTT.